This T cell receptor (beta chain) was recorded in a study of T cell changes during pregnancy in multiple sclerosis. The assay was immunoSEQ multiplex PCR, and TCRdb's table has in-frame clones only and misses some. Among roughly 42,000 clones, about 89% were seen once, and the ten largest hold around 0.78%. V was clipped by 6 bases and J by 4 bases, with 15 bases between them. The germline CDR1 and CDR2 sequences are SNHLY and FYNNEI. This CDR3 spans 14 amino acids. V is TRBV2 and J is TRBJ1-1; weak D call: TRBD1 (5 bases). Sequencing used CD4+ T cells from peripheral blood mononuclear cells, obtained before pregnancy. The receptor was derived from a female donor with multiple sclerosis, enrolled in a pregnancy study. The CDR3 protein is CASRGRQGSTEAFF. Written as DNA, the CDR3 is TGTGCCAGCAGGGGGCGCCAGGGAAGCACTGAAGCTTTCTTT.